This section outlines one TCR beta chain sequence together with its context. The entry originates in a study of blood T cell repertoires in COVID-19. About the research overall: Nucleic acid was either cDNA or gDNA, and it came from T cells, B-cell-depleted T cells, or PBMCs.

Authors' data handling: Counts of nucleated cells, estimated from reference gene primer amplification, were obtained. Assay used: immunoSEQ multiplex PCR; TCRdb lists only in-frame clones, some missing. The DNA gave D and trimming, while V, J and clone size come from that table. Found here are about 250,000 clones, about nine tenths of them singletons; the top ten hold 2.5% to 3.5%. Those who participated ranged in age from 18 to 89 years and resided in 24 US areas. Cohort 3 recovery required two negative PCRs, clearance, or symptom resolution. This CDR3 is built from 12 residues. V gave up 6 bases and J gave up 3 bases; unmatched junction bases: 2. The germline V gene has CDR1 MDHEN and CDR2 SYDVKM.

The chain joins TRBV28 to TRBJ2-7; 7 positions agree with TRBD1. The sample taken for sequencing was PBMCs or T cells enriched from blood (not recorded which). This receptor was taken from a woman in her forties or fifties who had recovered from COVID-19. CDR3 sequence reads: CASRTGIYEQYF. In nucleotides, the CDR3 is TGTGCCAGCAGGACAGGGATCTACGAGCAGTACTTC.